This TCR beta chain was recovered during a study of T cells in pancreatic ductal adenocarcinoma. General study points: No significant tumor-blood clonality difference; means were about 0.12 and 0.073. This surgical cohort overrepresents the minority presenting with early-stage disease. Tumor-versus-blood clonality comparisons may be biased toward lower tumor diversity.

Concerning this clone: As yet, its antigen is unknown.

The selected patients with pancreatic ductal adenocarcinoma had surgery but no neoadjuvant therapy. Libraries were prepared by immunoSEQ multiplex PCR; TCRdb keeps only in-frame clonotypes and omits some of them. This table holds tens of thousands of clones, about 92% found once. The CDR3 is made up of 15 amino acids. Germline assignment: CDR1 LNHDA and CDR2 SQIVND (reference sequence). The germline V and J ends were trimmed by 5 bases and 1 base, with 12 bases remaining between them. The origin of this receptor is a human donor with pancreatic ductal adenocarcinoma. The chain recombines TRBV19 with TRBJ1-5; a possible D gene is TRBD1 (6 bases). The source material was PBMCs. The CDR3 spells CASSYDRRSNQPQHF. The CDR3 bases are TGTGCCAGTAGTTACGACAGGAGAAGCAATCAGCCCCAGCATTTT.